The rows below give T cell receptor beta chains drawn from one sample of a study of T cell responses to AZD1222 COVID-19 vaccine. TCRdb keeps only in-frame clones here, not all; method: immunoSEQ multiplex PCR. The repertoire holds 200,000 to 250,000 clones, more than 85% seen once, with over 0.95% in the top ten. The material sequenced was peripheral blood, taken on day 0 of MenACWY control vaccination. These receptors came from an adult in good health. Both conserved end residues are part of each CDR3. A D gene is named only where the DNA matches it firmly. Clone size appears in some rows only: once, few, many, or a class for an expanded clone.

TRBV10-3	NA	TRBJ1-6	NA	TGTGCCATCAGTTCGACAGAGAATTCACCCCTCCACTTT	CAISSTENSPLHF
TRBV30	NA	TRBJ1-5	NA	TGTGCCTGGAGCACGGGCAGCTATCAGCCCCAGCATTTT	CAWSTGSYQPQHF
TRBV9	NA	TRBJ2-2	NA	TGTGCCAGCAGCTCAAAAGCAGGGCAGTCGAACACCGGGGAGCTGTTTTTT	CASSSKAGQSNTGELFF
TRBV6-5	few	TRBJ1-5	NA	TGTGCCAGCAGTAACCAAGTAGGCAATCAGCCCCAGCATTTT	CASSNQVGNQPQHF
TRBV7-9	NA	TRBJ2-7	NA	TGTGCCAGCAGCCCTGTTAGCCCTCCCTACGAGCAGTACTTC	CASSPVSPPYEQYF
TRBV19	NA	TRBJ2-1	NA	TGTGCCAGCCGTCGCCGGGGCACTTACAATGAGCAGTTCTTC	CASRRRGTYNEQFF
TRBV6-5	NA	TRBJ1-2	TRBD1	TGTGCCAGCAGTCTGACAGGGGGCGTTGGTGGCTACACCTTC	CASSLTGGVGGYTF
TRBV19	NA	TRBJ2-1	NA	TGTGCCAGTAGTACTGGTTACAATGAGCAGTTCTTC	CASSTGYNEQFF
TRBV6-6	NA	TRBJ1-5	TRBD1	TGTGCCAGCAATACGGACAGGGGCCATCAGCCCCAGCATTTT	CASNTDRGHQPQHF
TRBV11-3	NA	TRBJ1-3	NA	TGTGCCAGCAGCTTTATGGACAGACGGGCTGGAAACACCATATATTTT	CASSFMDRRAGNTIYF
TRBV18	NA	TRBJ1-6	NA	TGTGCCAGCTCCCCCGGGAGCTCCTATAATTCACCCCTCCACTTT	CASSPGSSYNSPLHF
TRBV12-5	NA	TRBJ1-2	NA	TGTGCTAGTGGTTTGTCATGGACCTATGGCTACACCTTC	CASGLSWTYGYTF
TRBV7-9	once	TRBJ2-3	NA	TGTGCCAGCACCCCTGGGGGATTTAGCACAGATACGCAGTATTTT	CASTPGGFSTDTQYF
TRBV27	few	TRBJ2-7	NA	TGTGCCAGCAGTTTTGGCGGGGCAGCCTACGAGCAGTACTTC	CASSFGGAAYEQYF
TRBV19	once	TRBJ1-5	NA	TGTGCCAGTAGTATCTCGACACAGGTATTCAATCAGCCCCAGCATTTT	CASSISTQVFNQPQHF
TRBV19	few	TRBJ1-1	TRBD1	TGTGCCAGTAGTTTTCGGACAGGGACGGGGACTGAAGCTTTCTTT	CASSFRTGTGTEAFF